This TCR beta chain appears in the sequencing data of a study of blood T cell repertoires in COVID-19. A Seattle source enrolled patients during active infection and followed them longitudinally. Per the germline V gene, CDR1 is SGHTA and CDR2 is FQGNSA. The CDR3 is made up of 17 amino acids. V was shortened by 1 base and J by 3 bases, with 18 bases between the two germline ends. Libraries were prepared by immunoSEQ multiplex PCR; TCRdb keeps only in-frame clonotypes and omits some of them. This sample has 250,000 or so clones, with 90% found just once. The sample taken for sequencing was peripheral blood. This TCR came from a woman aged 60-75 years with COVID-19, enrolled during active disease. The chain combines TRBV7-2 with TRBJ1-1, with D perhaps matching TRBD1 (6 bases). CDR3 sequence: CASSLEGRGAPYTEAFF. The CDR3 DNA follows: TGTGCCAGCAGCTTAGAGGGGCGGGGGGCCCCATACACTGAAGCTTTCTTT.